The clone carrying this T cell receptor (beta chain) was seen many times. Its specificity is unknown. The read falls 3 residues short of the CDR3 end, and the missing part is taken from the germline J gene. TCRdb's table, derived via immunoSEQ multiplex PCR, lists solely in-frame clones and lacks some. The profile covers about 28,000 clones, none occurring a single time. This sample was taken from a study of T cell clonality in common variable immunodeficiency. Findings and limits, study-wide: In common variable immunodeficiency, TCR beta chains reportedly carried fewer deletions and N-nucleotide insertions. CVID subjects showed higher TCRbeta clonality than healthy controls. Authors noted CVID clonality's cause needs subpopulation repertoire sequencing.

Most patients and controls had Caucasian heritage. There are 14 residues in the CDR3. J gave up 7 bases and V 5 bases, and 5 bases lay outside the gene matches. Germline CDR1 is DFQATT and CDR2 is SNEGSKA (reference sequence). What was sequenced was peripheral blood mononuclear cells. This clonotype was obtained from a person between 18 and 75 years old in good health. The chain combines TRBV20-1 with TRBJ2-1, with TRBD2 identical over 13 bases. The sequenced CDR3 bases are TGCAGTGCTTGGACTAGCGGGGGTGGTAATGAG. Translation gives CSAWTSGGGNE. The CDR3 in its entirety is CSAWTSGGGNEQFF.